Listed below are T cell receptor beta chains from one sample, sequenced in a study of cytomegalovirus exposure and HLA in healthy donors. TCRdb keeps only in-frame clones here, not all; method: immunoSEQ multiplex PCR. The table has about 150,000 clones, over 90% seen once. The sample taken for sequencing was PBMCs. Source of these receptors: a man aged 18 to 29 in good health and CMV-seropositive. CDR3s include the opening cysteine and the closing phenylalanine or tryptophan. Fields, in order: J gene, D gene, clone size, V gene, CDR3 protein, CDR3 DNA. The D gene is left open where the match is weak. Not every row has a clone size; where given, it reads once, few, many or a size class.

j_call: TRBJ2-7
d_call: TRBD1
clone_size: once
v_call: TRBV29-1
cdr3_aa: CSVEPGQGPYEQYF
cdr3_nt: TGCAGCGTTGAACCGGGACAGGGGCCCTACGAGCAGTACTTC

j_call: TRBJ1-2
d_call: NA
clone_size: NA
v_call: TRBV15
cdr3_aa: CATSKSLQGDYGYTF
cdr3_nt: TGTGCCACCAGCAAATCCTTACAGGGAGACTATGGCTACACCTTC

j_call: TRBJ1-5
d_call: NA
clone_size: NA
v_call: TRBV5-1
cdr3_aa: CASSFLQVDQPQHF
cdr3_nt: TGCGCCAGCAGCTTTTTACAGGTAGATCAGCCCCAGCATTTT

j_call: TRBJ2-3
d_call: NA
clone_size: once
v_call: TRBV7-2
cdr3_aa: CASSFPLYYREYSDTQYF
cdr3_nt: TGTGCCAGCAGCTTCCCCCTCTATTACAGGGAATACTCGGATACGCAGTATTTT

j_call: TRBJ2-1
d_call: TRBD2
clone_size: NA
v_call: TRBV30
cdr3_aa: CAWSLGLAYNEQFF
cdr3_nt: TGTGCCTGGAGTTTAGGACTAGCTTACAATGAGCAGTTCTTC

j_call: TRBJ2-7
d_call: NA
clone_size: NA
v_call: TRBV7-9
cdr3_aa: CASSLSPPGLETYEQYF
cdr3_nt: TGTGCCAGCAGCTTATCCCCTCCCGGGTTAGAAACCTACGAGCAGTACTTC

j_call: TRBJ2-7
d_call: NA
clone_size: NA
v_call: TRBV5-1
cdr3_aa: CASSLGLTVYEQYF
cdr3_nt: TGCGCCAGCAGCTTGGGCCTGACAGTCTACGAGCAGTACTTC

j_call: TRBJ2-3
d_call: TRBD2
clone_size: NA
v_call: TRBV27
cdr3_aa: CASRLAGGRDTQYF
cdr3_nt: TGTGCCAGCAGGCTAGCGGGAGGCAGAGATACGCAGTATTTT

j_call: TRBJ2-3
d_call: TRBD2
clone_size: NA
v_call: TRBV7-9
cdr3_aa: CASSRAGVYTDTQYF
cdr3_nt: TGTGCCAGCAGTAGAGCGGGGGTCTACACAGATACGCAGTATTTT

j_call: TRBJ2-5
d_call: TRBD2
clone_size: NA
v_call: TRBV28
cdr3_aa: CASSNGGVLQETQYF
cdr3_nt: TGTGCCAGCAGTAATGGGGGGGTGCTCCAAGAGACCCAGTACTTC

j_call: TRBJ2-1
d_call: TRBD2
clone_size: NA
v_call: TRBV9
cdr3_aa: CASSVEIGLAGEEQFF
cdr3_nt: TGTGCCAGCAGCGTAGAAATAGGACTAGCGGGAGAGGAGCAGTTCTTC

j_call: TRBJ1-1
d_call: NA
clone_size: NA
v_call: TRBV30
cdr3_aa: CAWSSGVNTEAFF
cdr3_nt: TGTGCCTGGAGCTCGGGGGTGAACACTGAAGCTTTCTTT

j_call: TRBJ1-6
d_call: NA
clone_size: NA
v_call: TRBV2
cdr3_aa: CASSVRGPHSYNSPLHF
cdr3_nt: TGTGCCAGCAGTGTGCGGGGACCACACTCCTATAATTCACCCCTCCACTTT

j_call: TRBJ1-1
d_call: NA
clone_size: once
v_call: TRBV7-9
cdr3_aa: CASRLLQGTEAFF
cdr3_nt: TGTGCCAGCAGGCTCTTACAGGGCACTGAAGCTTTCTTT

j_call: TRBJ2-1
d_call: NA
clone_size: once
v_call: TRBV15
cdr3_aa: CATSRDGMAPPVF
cdr3_nt: TGTGCCACCAGCAGGGACGGGATGGCTCCTCCTGTCTTC

j_call: TRBJ2-3
d_call: NA
clone_size: NA
v_call: TRBV6-1
cdr3_aa: CASLGRTDTQYF
cdr3_nt: TGTGCCAGCCTTGGGAGAACAGATACGCAGTATTTT

j_call: TRBJ1-2
d_call: TRBD1
clone_size: NA
v_call: TRBV2
cdr3_aa: CASSGIRDRELAYGYTF
cdr3_nt: TGTGCCAGCAGTGGGATACGGGACAGGGAATTGGCGTATGGCTACACCTTC

j_call: TRBJ2-3
d_call: NA
clone_size: NA
v_call: TRBV29-1
cdr3_aa: CSVELTLQGQGGTDTQYF
cdr3_nt: TGCAGCGTTGAACTTACGCTACAGGGTCAAGGGGGCACAGATACGCAGTATTTT

j_call: TRBJ1-2
d_call: TRBD1
clone_size: NA
v_call: TRBV5-1
cdr3_aa: CASSPGQGLKGYTF
cdr3_nt: TGCGCCAGCAGCCCGGGACAGGGTCTTAAGGGCTACACCTTC

j_call: TRBJ1-2
d_call: NA
clone_size: NA
v_call: TRBV5-7
cdr3_aa: CASSPRGAYGYTF
cdr3_nt: TGTGCCAGCAGCCCCCGGGGGGCCTATGGCTACACCTTC

j_call: TRBJ2-7
d_call: TRBD1
clone_size: once
v_call: TRBV5-1
cdr3_aa: CASSIAPGQSYEQYF
cdr3_nt: TGCGCCAGCAGCATTGCGCCGGGACAGAGCTACGAGCAGTACTTC

j_call: TRBJ2-3
d_call: TRBD2
clone_size: once
v_call: TRBV2
cdr3_aa: CASSVRRGLSGRADTQYF
cdr3_nt: TGTGCCAGCAGTGTCCGGCGGGGGCTAAGCGGGAGGGCAGATACGCAGTATTTT

j_call: TRBJ2-7
d_call: NA
clone_size: NA
v_call: TRBV6-5
cdr3_aa: CASSYSWTDSYEQYF
cdr3_nt: TGTGCCAGCAGTTACTCCTGGACAGACTCCTACGAGCAGTACTTC

j_call: TRBJ2-5
d_call: TRBD1
clone_size: NA
v_call: TRBV27
cdr3_aa: CASSPGQGLSQYF
cdr3_nt: TGTGCCAGCAGCCCGGGACAGGGCCTCTCCCAGTACTTC

j_call: TRBJ1-2
d_call: TRBD1
clone_size: NA
v_call: TRBV30
cdr3_aa: CAWRGTVFNGYTF
cdr3_nt: TGTGCCTGGAGAGGGACAGTGTTTAATGGCTACACCTTC

j_call: TRBJ2-3
d_call: TRBD2
clone_size: NA
v_call: TRBV19
cdr3_aa: CASRALAGVGTQYF
cdr3_nt: TGTGCCAGTAGAGCGCTAGCGGGAGTAGGGACGCAGTATTTT